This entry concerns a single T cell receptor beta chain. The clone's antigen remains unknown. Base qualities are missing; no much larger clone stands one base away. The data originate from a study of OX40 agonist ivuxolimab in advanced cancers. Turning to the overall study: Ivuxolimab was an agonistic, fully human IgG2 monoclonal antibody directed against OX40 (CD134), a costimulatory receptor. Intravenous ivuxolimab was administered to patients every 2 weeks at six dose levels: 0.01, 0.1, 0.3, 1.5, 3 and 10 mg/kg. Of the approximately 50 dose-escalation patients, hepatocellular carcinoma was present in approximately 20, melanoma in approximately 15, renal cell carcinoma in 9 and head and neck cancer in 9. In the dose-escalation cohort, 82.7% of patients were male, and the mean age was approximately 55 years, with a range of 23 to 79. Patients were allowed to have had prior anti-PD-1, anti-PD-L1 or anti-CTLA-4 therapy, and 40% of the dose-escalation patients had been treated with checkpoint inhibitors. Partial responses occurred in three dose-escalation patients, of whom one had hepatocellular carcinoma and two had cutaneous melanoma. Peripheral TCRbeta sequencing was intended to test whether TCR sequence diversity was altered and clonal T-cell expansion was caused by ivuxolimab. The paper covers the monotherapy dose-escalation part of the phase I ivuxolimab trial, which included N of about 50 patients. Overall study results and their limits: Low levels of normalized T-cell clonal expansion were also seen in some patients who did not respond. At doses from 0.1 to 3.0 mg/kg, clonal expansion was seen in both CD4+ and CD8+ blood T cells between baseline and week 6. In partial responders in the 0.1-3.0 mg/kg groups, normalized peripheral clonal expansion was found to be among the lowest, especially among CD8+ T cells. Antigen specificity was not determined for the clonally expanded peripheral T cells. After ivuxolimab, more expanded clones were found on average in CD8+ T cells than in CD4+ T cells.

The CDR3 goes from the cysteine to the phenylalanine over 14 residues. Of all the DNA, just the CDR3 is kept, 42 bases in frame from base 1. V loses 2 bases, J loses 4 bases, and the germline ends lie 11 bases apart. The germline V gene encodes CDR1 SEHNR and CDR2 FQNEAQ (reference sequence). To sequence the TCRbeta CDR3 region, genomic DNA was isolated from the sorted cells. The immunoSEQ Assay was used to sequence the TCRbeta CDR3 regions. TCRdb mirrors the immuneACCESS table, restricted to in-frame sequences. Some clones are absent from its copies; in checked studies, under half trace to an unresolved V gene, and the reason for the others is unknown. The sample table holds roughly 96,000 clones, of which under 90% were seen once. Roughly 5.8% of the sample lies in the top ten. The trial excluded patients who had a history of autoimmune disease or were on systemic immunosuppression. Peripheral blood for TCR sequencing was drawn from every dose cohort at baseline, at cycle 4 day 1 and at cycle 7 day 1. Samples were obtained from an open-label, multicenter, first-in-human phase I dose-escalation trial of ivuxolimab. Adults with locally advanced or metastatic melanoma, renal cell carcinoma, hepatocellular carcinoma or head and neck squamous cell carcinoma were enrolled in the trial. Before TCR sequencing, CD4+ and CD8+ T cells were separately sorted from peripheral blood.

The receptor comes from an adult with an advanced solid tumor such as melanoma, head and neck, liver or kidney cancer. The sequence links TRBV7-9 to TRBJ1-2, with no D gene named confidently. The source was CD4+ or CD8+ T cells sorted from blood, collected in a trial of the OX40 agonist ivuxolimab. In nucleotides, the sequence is TGTGCCAGCAGCTTAAGTACGGCTTTCTATGGCTACACCTTC. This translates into CASSLSTAFYGYTF. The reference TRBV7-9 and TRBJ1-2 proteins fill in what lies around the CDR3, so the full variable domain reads DTGVSQNPRHKITKRGQNVTFRCDPISEHNRLYWYRQTLGQGPEFLTYFQNEAQLEKSRLLSDRFSAERPKGSFSTLEIQRTEQGDSAMYLCASSLSTAFYGYTFGSGTRLTVV.